This T cell receptor beta chain derives from a study of human T cells and chemical hapten exposure. This clonotype was counted between two and nine times. From the RACE reads, TCRdb called clonotypes with MiXCR, one entry per CDR3 protein. The sample consists of roughly 180,000 distinct CDR3 sequences, around 22% of them appearing once. The CDR3 length is 15 residues. Germline-derived CDR1 and CDR2 are DFQATT and SNEGSKA (reference sequence). V lost 4 bases to trimming and J lost 0 bases, with 13 bases between them. The time point is: patch test 1, 2 weeks after DPC sensitization. Treatment in this sample: therapeutic diphenylcyclopropenone sensitization with weekly scalp DPC.

This sequence joins TRBV20-1 and TRBJ1-5; D gene unclear. This sample comprised whole blood, obtained in connection with sensitization to the hapten diphenylcyclopropenone (DPC). The clonotype originates from a woman aged 50 to 60 with alopecia areata. Some clones in this sample may be carry-over from other donors' samples. The DNA for the CDR3 is TGCAGTGCTACTAAGGGCAGATATAGCAATCAGCCCCAGCATTTT. Translated: CSATKGRYSNQPQHF.